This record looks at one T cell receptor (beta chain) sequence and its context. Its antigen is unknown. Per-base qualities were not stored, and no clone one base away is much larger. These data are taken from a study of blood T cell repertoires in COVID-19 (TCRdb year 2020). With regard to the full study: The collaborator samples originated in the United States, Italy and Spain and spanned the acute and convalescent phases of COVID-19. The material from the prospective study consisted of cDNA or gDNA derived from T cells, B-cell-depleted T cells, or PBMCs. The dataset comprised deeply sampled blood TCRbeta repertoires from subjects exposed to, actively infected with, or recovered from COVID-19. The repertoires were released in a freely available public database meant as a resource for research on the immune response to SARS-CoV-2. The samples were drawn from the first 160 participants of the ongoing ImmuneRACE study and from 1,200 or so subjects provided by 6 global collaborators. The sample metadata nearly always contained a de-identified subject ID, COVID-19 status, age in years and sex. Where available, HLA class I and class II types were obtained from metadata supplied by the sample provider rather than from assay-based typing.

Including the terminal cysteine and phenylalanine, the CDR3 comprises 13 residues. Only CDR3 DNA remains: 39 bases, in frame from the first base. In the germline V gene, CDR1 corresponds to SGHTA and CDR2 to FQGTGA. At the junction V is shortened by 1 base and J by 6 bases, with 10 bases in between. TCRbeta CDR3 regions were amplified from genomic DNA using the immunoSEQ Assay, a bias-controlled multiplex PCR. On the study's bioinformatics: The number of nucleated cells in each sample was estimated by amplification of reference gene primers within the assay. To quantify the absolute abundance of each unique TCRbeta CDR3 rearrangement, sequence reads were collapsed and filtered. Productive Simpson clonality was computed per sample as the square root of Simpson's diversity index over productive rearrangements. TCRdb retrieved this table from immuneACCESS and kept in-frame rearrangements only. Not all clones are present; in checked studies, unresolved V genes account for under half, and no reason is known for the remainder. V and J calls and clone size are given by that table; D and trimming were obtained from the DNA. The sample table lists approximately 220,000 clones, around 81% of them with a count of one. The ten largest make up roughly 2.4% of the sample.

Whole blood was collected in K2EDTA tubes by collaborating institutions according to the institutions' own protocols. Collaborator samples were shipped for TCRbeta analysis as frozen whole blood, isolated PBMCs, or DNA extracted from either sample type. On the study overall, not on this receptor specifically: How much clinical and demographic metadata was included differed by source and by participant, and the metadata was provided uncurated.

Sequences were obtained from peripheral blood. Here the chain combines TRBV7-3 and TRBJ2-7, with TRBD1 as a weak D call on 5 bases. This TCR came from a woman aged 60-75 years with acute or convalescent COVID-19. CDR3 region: CASSLMQGGEQYF. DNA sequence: TGTGCCAGCAGCTTAATGCAGGGTGGCGAGCAGTACTTC.